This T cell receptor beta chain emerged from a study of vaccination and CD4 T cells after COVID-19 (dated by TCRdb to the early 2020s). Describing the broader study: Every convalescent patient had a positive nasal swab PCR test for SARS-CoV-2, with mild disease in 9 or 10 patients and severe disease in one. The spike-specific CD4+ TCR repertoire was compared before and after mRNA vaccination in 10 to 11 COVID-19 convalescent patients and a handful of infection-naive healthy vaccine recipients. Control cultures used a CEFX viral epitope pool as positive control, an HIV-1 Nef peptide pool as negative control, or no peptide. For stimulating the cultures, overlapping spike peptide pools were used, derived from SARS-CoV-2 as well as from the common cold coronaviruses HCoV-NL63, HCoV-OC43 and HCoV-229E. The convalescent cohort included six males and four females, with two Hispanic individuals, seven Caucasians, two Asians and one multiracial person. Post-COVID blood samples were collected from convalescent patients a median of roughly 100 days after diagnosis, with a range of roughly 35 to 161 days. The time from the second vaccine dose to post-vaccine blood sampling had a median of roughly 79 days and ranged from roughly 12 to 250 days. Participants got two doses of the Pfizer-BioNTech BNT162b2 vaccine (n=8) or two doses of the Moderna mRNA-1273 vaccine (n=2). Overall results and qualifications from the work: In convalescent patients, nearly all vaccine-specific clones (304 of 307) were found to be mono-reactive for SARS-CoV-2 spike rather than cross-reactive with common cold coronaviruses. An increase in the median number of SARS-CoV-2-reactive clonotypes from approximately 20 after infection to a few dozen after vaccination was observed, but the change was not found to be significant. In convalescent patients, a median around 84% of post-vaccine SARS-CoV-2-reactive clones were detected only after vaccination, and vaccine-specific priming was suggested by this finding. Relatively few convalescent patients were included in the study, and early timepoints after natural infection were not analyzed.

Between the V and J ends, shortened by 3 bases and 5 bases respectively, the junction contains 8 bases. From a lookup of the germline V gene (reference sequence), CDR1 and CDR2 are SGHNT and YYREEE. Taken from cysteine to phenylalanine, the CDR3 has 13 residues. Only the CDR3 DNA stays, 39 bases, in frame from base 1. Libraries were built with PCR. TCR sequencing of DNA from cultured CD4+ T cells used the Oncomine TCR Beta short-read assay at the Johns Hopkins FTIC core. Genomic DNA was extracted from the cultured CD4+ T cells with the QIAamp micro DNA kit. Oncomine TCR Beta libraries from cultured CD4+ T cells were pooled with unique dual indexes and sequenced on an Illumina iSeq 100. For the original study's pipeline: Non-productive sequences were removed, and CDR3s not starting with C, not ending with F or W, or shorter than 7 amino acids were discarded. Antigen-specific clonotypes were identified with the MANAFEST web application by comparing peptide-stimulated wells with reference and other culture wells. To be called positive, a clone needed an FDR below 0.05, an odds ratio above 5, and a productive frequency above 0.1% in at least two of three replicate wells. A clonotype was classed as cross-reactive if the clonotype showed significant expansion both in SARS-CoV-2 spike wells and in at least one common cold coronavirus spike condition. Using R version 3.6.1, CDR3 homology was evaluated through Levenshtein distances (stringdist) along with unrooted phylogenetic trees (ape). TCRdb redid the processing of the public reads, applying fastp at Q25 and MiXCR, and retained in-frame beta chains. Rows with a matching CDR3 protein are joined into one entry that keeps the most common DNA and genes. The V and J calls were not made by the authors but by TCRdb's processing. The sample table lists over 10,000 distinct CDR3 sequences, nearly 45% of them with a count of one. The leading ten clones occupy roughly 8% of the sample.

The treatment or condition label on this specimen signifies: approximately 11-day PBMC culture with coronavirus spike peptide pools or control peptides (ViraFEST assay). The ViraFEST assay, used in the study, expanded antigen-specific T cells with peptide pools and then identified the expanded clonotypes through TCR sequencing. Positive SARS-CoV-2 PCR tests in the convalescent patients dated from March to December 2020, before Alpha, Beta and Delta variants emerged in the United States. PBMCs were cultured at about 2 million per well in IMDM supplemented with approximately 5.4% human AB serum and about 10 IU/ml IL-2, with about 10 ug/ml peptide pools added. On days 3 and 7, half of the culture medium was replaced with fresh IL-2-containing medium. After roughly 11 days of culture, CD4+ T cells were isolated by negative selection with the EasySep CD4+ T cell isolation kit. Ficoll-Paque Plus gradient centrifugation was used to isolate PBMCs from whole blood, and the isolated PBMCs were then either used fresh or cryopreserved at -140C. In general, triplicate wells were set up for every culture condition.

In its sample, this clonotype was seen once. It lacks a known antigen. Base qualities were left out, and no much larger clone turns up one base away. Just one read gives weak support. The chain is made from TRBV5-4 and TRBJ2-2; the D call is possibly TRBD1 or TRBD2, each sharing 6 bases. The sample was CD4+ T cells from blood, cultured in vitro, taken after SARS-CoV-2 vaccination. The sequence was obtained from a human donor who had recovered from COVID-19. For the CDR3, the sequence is CASSWRGTGELFF. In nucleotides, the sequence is TGTGCCAGCAGCTGGAGGGGGACCGGGGAGCTGTTTTTT.